One and the same sample provided the 6 T cell receptor beta chains below, sequenced in a study of cytomegalovirus exposure and HLA in healthy donors. PCR involved 60 Vbeta and 13 Jbeta primers. Repertoires were generated with immunoSEQ multiplex PCR, while TCRdb's copy carries only in-frame clones and drops some. This sample yields more than 90,000 clones, of which roughly 80% are seen a single time; about 7% belongs to the top ten. What was sequenced was PBMCs. Receptors originate from a man aged 40-50 years in good health and CMV-seropositive.

The chain carries TRBV16 and TRBJ2-7, with D maybe TRBD1 (6 bases). Germline CDR1 is KGHSY and CDR2 is FQNENV. CDR3 length: 15 residues. Trimming cost V 2 bases and J 0 bases, with 11 bases left between them. Here the CDR3 DNA reads TGTGCCAGCAGCCAAGGACAGCCTAGCTCCTACGAGCAGTACTTC. Its translation: CASSQGQPSSYEQYF.

This rearrangement joins TRBV28 to TRBJ1-1, with 10 bases fitting TRBD1. The germline CDR1 and CDR2 sequences are MDHEN and SYDVKM. The CDR3 totals 18 residues. V lost 4 bases and J lost 2; bases outside the gene matches: 13. Written as DNA, the CDR3 is TGTGCCAGCAGTTCCCGGACAGGGGGTAGATTTTTTAACACTGAAGCTTTCTTT. It specifies CASSSRTGGRFFNTEAFF. The variable domain in full, completed from reference TRBV28 and TRBJ1-1, reads DVKVTQSSRYLVKRTGEKVFLECVQDMDHENMFWYRQDPGLGLRLIYFSYDVKMKEKGDIPEGYSVSREKKERFSLILESASTNQTSMYLCASSSRTGGRFFNTEAFFGQGTRLTVV.

The chain combines TRBV19 with TRBJ2-7; D may be TRBD1 (5 bases). Germline loops: CDR1 LNHDA, CDR2 SQIVND (reference sequence). The CDR3 runs 14 residues. Trimming took 6 bases from V and 3 from J, leaving 15 bases between them. CDR3 coding DNA: TGTGCCAGTAGCATGGGGCAGGAGATCTACGAGCAGTACTTC. Its protein product is CASSMGQEIYEQYF.

A note on this clone: One end of the junction fails to match germline, which may point to a read error. The chain joins TRBV10-1 to TRBJ2-3; D is unclear. The CDR3 runs to 13 residues. CDR1 is WNHNN, CDR2 SYGVQD, per germline (reference sequence). This CDR3 reads CASGEARTDTQYF. In DNA, the CDR3 is TGCGCCAGCGGTGAGGCGCGCACAGATACGCAGTATTTT.

The chain employs TRBV9 and TRBJ1-3; D perhaps matches TRBD1 (5 bases). Germline CDR1 is SGDLS and CDR2 is YYNGEE. The CDR3 extends over 16 amino acids. V lost 0 bases and J 0 bases, leaving 10 bases between the germline ends. The CDR3 loop reads CASSVAVGGSGNTIYF. CDR3 nucleotides: TGTGCCAGCAGCGTAGCGGTGGGGGGCTCTGGAAACACCATATATTTT.

By share of the sample, this clone is medium-sized. The chain recombines TRBV7-9 with TRBJ1-1; 9 positions match TRBD1. CDR3 size: 14 residues. Germline V lookup: CDR1 SEHNR, CDR2 FQNEAQ (reference sequence). With V trimmed by 7 bases and J by 5 bases, 8 bases remained unmatched. Here the CDR3 DNA reads TGTGCCAGCACCACTACAGGGGGCGGAACTGAAGCTTTCTTT. It specifies CASTTTGGGTEAFF.